Listed below are T cell receptor beta chains from one sample, sequenced in a study of T cells in Graves' hyperthyroidism and ophthalmopathy. TCRdb ran MiXCR on the multiplex PCR reads and lists one entry per CDR3 protein. The repertoire consists of roughly 650,000 distinct CDR3 sequences, with 16% occurring once and the leading ten covering less than 3.5%. The sequencing input was blood. These receptors were collected from a woman in her 40s with Graves' ophthalmopathy. The CDR3 runs from the conserved cysteine through the conserved F or W.

TRBJ2-3,TRBV2,CASRGLAGGPRGAQYF
TRBJ2-5,TRBV5-1,CASSLEGREGETQYF
TRBJ2-5,TRBV18,CASSPTSLETQYF
TRBJ1-1,TRBV20-1,CSAKGGLMNTEAFF
TRBJ1-2,TRBV18,CASSPPGTANYGYTF
TRBJ2-7,TRBV6-5,CASGSPDRFGKQYF
TRBJ2-7,TRBV28,CASSLYGRPYEQYF
TRBJ2-7,TRBV5-1,CASSPPPPRDDEQYF
TRBJ1-1,TRBV6-1,CASSSPSGVNTEAFF
TRBJ1-2,TRBV9,CASSARRNYGYTF
TRBJ2-7,TRBV30,CAWSGRAPYEQYF
TRBJ2-1,TRBV5-1,CASSLGTVGYNEQFF
TRBJ2-1,TRBV7-8,CASSAPGLAFDEQFF
TRBJ1-1,TRBV19,CASSTWTGELAFF
TRBJ2-7,TRBV15,CATSRDGTGVDEQYF
TRBJ2-3,TRBV2,CASSSQLTDTQYF
TRBJ1-5,TRBV18,CASSLIREDQPQHF
TRBJ1-6,TRBV6-6,CASSYAGRTNSPLHF
TRBJ2-3,TRBV30,CAWSVGVVPSTDTQYF
TRBJ1-6,TRBV15,CATTNLMGSPLHF
TRBJ2-5,TRBV3-1,CASSHRRAGQETQYF
TRBJ1-5,TRBV5-1,CASSTGTDQPQHF